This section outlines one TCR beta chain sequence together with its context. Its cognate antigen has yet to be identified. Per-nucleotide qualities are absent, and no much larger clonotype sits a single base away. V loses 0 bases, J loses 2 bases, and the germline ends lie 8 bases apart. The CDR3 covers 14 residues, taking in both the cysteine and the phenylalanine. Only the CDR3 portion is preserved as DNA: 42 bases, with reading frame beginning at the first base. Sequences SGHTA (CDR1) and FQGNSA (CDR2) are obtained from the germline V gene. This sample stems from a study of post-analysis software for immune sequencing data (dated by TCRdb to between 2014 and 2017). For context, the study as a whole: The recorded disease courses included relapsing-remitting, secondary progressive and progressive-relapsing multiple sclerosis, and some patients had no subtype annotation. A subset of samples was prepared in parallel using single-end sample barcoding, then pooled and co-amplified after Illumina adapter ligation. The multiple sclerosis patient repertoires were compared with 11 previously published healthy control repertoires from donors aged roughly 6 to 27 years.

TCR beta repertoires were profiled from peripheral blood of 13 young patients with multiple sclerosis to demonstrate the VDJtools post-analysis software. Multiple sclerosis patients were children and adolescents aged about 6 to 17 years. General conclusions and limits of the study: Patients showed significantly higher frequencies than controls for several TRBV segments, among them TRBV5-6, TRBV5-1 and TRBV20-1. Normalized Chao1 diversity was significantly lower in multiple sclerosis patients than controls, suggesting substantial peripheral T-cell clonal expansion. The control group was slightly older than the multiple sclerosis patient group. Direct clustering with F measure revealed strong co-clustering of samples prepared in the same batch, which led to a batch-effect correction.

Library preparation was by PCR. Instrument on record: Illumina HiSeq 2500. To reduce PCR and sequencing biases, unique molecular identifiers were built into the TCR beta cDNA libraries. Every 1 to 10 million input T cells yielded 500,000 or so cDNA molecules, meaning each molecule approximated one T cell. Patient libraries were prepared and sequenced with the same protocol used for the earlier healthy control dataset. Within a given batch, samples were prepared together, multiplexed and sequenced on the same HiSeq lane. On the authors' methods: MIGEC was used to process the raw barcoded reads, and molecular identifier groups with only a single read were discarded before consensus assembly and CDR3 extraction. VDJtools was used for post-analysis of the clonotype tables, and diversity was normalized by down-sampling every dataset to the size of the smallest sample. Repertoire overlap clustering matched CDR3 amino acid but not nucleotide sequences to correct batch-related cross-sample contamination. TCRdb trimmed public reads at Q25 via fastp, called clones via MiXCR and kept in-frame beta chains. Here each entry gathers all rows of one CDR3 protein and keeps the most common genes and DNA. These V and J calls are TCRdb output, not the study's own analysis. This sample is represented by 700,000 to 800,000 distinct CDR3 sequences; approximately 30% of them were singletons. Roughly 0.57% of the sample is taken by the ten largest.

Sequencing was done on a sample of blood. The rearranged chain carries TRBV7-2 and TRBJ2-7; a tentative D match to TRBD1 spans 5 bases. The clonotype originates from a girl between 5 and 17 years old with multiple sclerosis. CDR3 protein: CASSLAGVPYEQYF. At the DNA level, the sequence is TGTGCCAGCAGCTTAGCAGGGGTCCCCTACGAGCAGTACTTC.